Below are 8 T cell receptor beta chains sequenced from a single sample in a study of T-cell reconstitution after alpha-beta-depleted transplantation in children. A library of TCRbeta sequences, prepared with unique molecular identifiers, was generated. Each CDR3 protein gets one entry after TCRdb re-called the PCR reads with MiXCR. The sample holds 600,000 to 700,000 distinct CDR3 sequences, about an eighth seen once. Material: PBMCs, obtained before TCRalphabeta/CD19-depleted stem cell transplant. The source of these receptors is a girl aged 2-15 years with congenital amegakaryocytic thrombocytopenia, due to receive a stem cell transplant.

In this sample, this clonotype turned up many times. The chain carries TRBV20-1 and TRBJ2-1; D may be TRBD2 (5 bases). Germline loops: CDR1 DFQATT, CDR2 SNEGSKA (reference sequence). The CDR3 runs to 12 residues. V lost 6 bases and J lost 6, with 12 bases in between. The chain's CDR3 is CSALDYANEQFF. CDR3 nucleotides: TGCAGTGCACTCGACTACGCCAATGAGCAGTTCTTC.

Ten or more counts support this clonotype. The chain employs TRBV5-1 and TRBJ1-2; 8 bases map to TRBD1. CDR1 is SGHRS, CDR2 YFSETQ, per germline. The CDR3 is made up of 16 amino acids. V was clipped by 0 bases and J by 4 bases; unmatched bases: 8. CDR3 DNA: TGCGCCAGCAGCTTGGGTCGGGACAGGCGACTCTATGGCTACACCTTC. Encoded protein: CASSLGRDRRLYGYTF. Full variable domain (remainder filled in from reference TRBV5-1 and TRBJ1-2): KAGVTQTPRYLIKTRGQQVTLSCSPISGHRSVSWYQQTPGQGLQFLFEYFSETQRNKGNFPGRFSGRQFSNSRSEMNVSTLELGDSALYLCASSLGRDRRLYGYTFGSGTRLTVV.

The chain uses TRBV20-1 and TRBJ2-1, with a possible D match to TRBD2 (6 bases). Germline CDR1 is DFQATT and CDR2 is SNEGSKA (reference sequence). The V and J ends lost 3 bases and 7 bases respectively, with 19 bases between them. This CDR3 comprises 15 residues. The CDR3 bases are TGCAGTGCTAGGATTACGGGGGTGCAAGGGAATGAGCAGTTCTTC. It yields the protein CSARITGVQGNEQFF.

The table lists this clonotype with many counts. The CDR3 sequence is CASSLVRYTPVFYEQYF. Written as DNA, the CDR3 is TGTGCCAGCAGCTTAGTGAGGTACACCCCTGTGTTTTACGAGCAGTACTTC. The rearrangement uses TRBV11-2 and TRBJ2-7, with D unresolved. Germline CDR1 and CDR2: SGHAT and FQNNGV. This CDR3 has 17 amino acids. V gave up 1 base and J gave up 4 bases, with 20 bases separating them.

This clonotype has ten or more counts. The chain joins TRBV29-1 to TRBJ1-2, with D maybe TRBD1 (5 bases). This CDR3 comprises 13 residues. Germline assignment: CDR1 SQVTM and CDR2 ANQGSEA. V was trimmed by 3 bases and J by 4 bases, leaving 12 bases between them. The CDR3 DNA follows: TGCAGCGTTGATCGCGACAGTGCCTATGGCTACACCTTC. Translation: CSVDRDSAYGYTF.

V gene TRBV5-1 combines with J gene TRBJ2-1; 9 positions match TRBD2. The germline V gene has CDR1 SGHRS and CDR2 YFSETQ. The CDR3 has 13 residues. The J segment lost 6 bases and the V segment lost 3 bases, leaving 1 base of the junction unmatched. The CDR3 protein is CASSSSGTNEQFF. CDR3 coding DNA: TGCGCCAGCAGCTCTAGCGGGACCAATGAGCAGTTCTTC.

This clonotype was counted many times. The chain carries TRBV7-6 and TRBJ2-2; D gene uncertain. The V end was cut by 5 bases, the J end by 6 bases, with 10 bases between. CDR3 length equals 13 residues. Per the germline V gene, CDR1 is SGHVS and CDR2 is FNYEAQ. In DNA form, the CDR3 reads TGTGCCAGCAGCCCCACAGCCCCCGGGGAGCTGTTTTTT. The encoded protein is CASSPTAPGELFF.

CDR3 region: CAISEWDRANYGYTF. The CDR3 nucleotides read TGTGCCATCAGCGAATGGGACAGAGCGAACTATGGCTACACCTTC. V is TRBV10-3 and J is TRBJ1-2; TRBD1 agrees at 7 bases. Per the germline V gene, CDR1 is ENHRY and CDR2 is SYGVKD. The CDR3 runs 15 residues. J lost 2 bases, V lost 6 bases, and 9 bases had no gene match.